These T cell receptor beta chains were read from a single sample in a study of shared clonotypes between healthy human individuals. TCRdb's copy holds only in-frame clones and misses some; the assay was immunoSEQ multiplex PCR. In the table there are hundreds of thousands of clones, roughly nine tenths of which are singletons. Sequencing was carried out using naive CD8+ T cells sorted from blood. The receptors stem from a man aged 25 to 40 in good health. Both conserved end residues are part of each CDR3. D genes are given only for firm matches. Clone size is not always given. Where it is, it says once, few, many or a class for expanded clones.

j_gene | len | abundance | d_gene | v_gene | CDR3aa | CDR3nt
TRBJ2-1 | 13 | - | - | TRBV13 | CASSLITFNEQFF | TGTGCCAGCAGCTTAATCACTTTCAATGAGCAGTTCTTC
TRBJ2-7 | 14 | - | TRBD1 | TRBV18 | CASSPPDRVYEQYF | TGTGCCAGCTCACCGCCCGACAGGGTCTACGAGCAGTACTTC
TRBJ2-1 | 13 | - | - | TRBV28 | CASSGMNGGEQFF | TGTGCCAGCAGCGGGATGAATGGGGGTGAGCAGTTCTTC
TRBJ2-5 | 19 | - | TRBD2 | TRBV27 | CASSLRIPGLAGIGETQYF | TGTGCCAGCAGTTTACGTATCCCGGGACTAGCGGGAATCGGAGAGACCCAGTACTTC
TRBJ2-7 | 11 | - | - | TRBV2 | CASSPSYEQYF | TGTGCCAGCAGCCCATCCTACGAGCAGTACTTC
TRBJ2-7 | 13 | - | - | TRBV21-1 | CASSTVGTYEQYF | TGTGCCAGCAGCACCGTTGGTACCTACGAGCAGTACTTC
TRBJ2-1 | 14 | - | - | TRBV5-4 | CASSPLSVYNEQFF | TGTGCCAGCAGCCCTCTTAGCGTTTACAATGAGCAGTTCTTC
TRBJ2-1 | 16 | - | - | TRBV4-1 | CASSQEGGGFYNEQFF | TGCGCCAGCAGCCAAGAAGGAGGTGGGTTTTACAATGAGCAGTTCTTC
TRBJ2-7 | 14 | - | TRBD1 | TRBV5-1 | CASSFRQGAYEQYF | TGCGCCAGCAGCTTCCGACAGGGAGCCTACGAGCAGTACTTC
TRBJ2-1 | 18 | - | TRBD2 | TRBV5-4 | CASSLAISTSGSLDEQFF | TGTGCCAGCAGCTTGGCCATTTCTACTAGCGGGAGTCTCGATGAGCAGTTCTTC
TRBJ1-4 | 16 | - | - | TRBV19 | CASTFPEGGTNEKLFF | TGTGCCAGCACATTCCCGGAGGGCGGGACTAATGAAAAACTGTTTTTT
TRBJ1-1 | 16 | - | - | TRBV7-6 | CASRSTDLGYDTEAFF | TGTGCCAGCAGGTCGACGGACCTTGGGTACGACACTGAAGCTTTCTTT
TRBJ2-3 | 12 | - | - | TRBV7-9 | CASSLSADTQYF | TGTGCCAGCAGCTTGTCTGCAGATACGCAGTATTTT
TRBJ1-2 | 12 | - | - | TRBV9 | CASSAGQFGYTF | TGTGCCAGCAGCGCCGGACAGTTTGGCTACACCTTC
TRBJ1-3 | 15 | once | TRBD1 | TRBV29-1 | CSAWQGQGAGNTIYF | TGCAGCGCTTGGCAGGGACAGGGCGCCGGAAACACCATATATTTT
TRBJ2-5 | 16 | once | - | TRBV4-1 | CASSQFGGGGQETQYF | TGCGCCAGCAGCCAATTCGGCGGTGGAGGGCAAGAGACCCAGTACTTC
TRBJ1-2 | 17 | once | TRBD1 | TRBV10-3 | CAISESRSGGPNYGYTF | TGTGCCATCAGTGAGTCGAGATCAGGGGGCCCCAACTATGGCTACACCTTC
TRBJ2-3 | 11 | - | - | TRBV12-5 | CASAVGGAQYF | TGTGCTAGTGCGGTGGGCGGGGCGCAGTATTTT
TRBJ2-1 | 15 | - | TRBD2 | TRBV7-9 | CASSQLAGVPNEQFF | TGTGCCAGCAGCCAGCTAGCGGGAGTTCCCAATGAGCAGTTCTTC
TRBJ2-7 | 16 | once | TRBD2 | TRBV18 | CASSPQAGGPGYEQYF | TGTGCCAGCTCACCACAAGCGGGAGGGCCAGGCTACGAGCAGTACTTC
TRBJ1-5 | 16 | - | - | TRBV7-2 | CASSLGALGGNQPQHF | TGTGCCAGCAGCTTAGGAGCACTGGGCGGCAATCAGCCCCAGCATTTT
TRBJ2-2 | 14 | - | - | TRBV2 | CASSERQLLGELFF | TGTGCCAGCAGTGAGCGACAGTTACTCGGGGAGCTGTTTTTT
TRBJ1-4 | 16 | - | TRBD1 | TRBV27 | CASSFRQGAEDEKLFF | TGTGCCAGCAGTTTTCGGCAGGGGGCAGAGGATGAAAAACTGTTTTTT
TRBJ2-1 | 17 | once | - | TRBV4-1 | CASSQDLGQGSYNEQFF | TGCGCCAGCAGCCAAGATCTGGGCCAGGGGTCTTACAATGAGCAGTTCTTC
TRBJ2-5 | 12 | - | - | TRBV18 | CASSPPRETQYF | TGTGCCAGCTCACCACCCCGGGAGACCCAGTACTTC
TRBJ2-7 | 18 | - | TRBD2 | TRBV28 | CASSLGLAGPDFSYEQYF | TGTGCCAGCAGTTTGGGACTAGCGGGACCTGACTTTTCCTACGAGCAGTACTTC
TRBJ2-7 | 13 | - | - | TRBV11-3 | CASSLFYRYEQYF | TGTGCCAGCAGCTTGTTTTATCGATACGAGCAGTACTTC
TRBJ2-5 | 14 | - | - | TRBV4-1 | CASSQGGGRETQYF | TGCGCCAGCAGCCAAGGAGGCGGGCGGGAGACCCAGTACTTC
TRBJ2-1 | 14 | - | TRBD2 | TRBV7-2 | CASSLRLAEDEQFF | TGTGCCAGCAGCTTGAGACTAGCGGAGGATGAGCAGTTCTTC
TRBJ2-7 | 13 | - | - | TRBV27 | CASSYTHLYEQYF | TGTGCCAGCAGTTACACCCATCTCTACGAGCAGTACTTC
TRBJ1-1 | 11 | once | - | TRBV7-9 | CASSLGPRQFF | TGTGCCAGCAGCTTAGGTCCTCGACAGTTCTTT
TRBJ2-1 | 12 | - | - | TRBV2 | CASRGAYNEQFF | TGTGCCAGCAGGGGGGCTTACAATGAGCAGTTCTTC
TRBJ2-7 | 15 | - | - | TRBV7-9 | CASSLLLGQNYEQYF | TGTGCCAGCAGCTTACTTCTGGGACAAAACTACGAGCAGTACTTC
TRBJ2-3 | 14 | - | - | TRBV14 | CASSHSPRTDTQYF | TGTGCCAGCAGCCATAGCCCCCGCACAGATACGCAGTATTTT
TRBJ2-7 | 15 | - | TRBD1 | TRBV7-9 | CASSLGDRGRYEQYF | TGTGCCAGCAGCTTAGGGGACAGGGGAAGGTACGAGCAGTACTTC
TRBJ2-5 | 15 | - | TRBD2 | TRBV4-3 | CASSSRLAGVSSQYF | TGCGCCAGCAGCTCCCGACTAGCGGGAGTAAGTAGTCAGTACTTC
TRBJ2-7 | 12 | - | - | TRBV14 | CASSQYPYEQYF | TGTGCCAGCAGCCAATATCCCTACGAGCAGTACTTC
TRBJ2-1 | 17 | - | TRBD2 | TRBV9 | CASTVASGRVVPNEQFF | TGTGCCAGCACCGTGGCTAGCGGGCGTGTGGTACCCAATGAGCAGTTCTTC
TRBJ1-5 | 21 | - | - | TRBV15 | CATSRDLIQDPDPYSNQPQHF | TGTGCCACCAGCAGAGATCTCATCCAGGACCCCGACCCATATAGCAATCAGCCCCAGCATTTT
TRBJ2-1 | 11 | - | TRBD2 | TRBV30 | CLGSGRWEQFF | TGTTTGGGTAGCGGGAGATGGGAGCAGTTCTTC
TRBJ2-7 | 15 | - | TRBD1 | TRBV11-2 | CASSSRQGNPYEQYF | TGTGCCAGCAGCTCTCGACAGGGTAACCCCTACGAGCAGTACTTC
TRBJ1-2 | 14 | - | - | TRBV7-9 | CASSSGSDLGGYTF | TGTGCCAGCAGCTCCGGGTCTGACTTAGGTGGCTACACCTTC
TRBJ2-1 | 14 | - | - | TRBV27 | CASSLMWAENEQFF | TGTGCCAGCAGTTTGATGTGGGCGGAGAATGAGCAGTTCTTC
TRBJ2-5 | 16 | - | - | TRBV5-4 | CASSLVLGGRKETQYF | TGTGCCAGCAGCTTGGTTCTCGGGGGGCGGAAAGAGACCCAGTACTTC
TRBJ1-3 | 14 | - | - | TRBV7-9 | CASSLGRLPDTIYF | TGTGCCAGCAGCTTAGGACGGCTCCCAGACACCATATATTTT
TRBJ1-5 | 14 | once | - | TRBV5-5 | CASSLGQSNQPQHF | TGTGCCAGCAGCTTAGGACAGAGCAATCAGCCCCAGCATTTT
TRBJ2-2 | 11 | - | - | TRBV11-3 | CASSLDGELFF | TGTGCCAGCAGCTTAGACGGGGAGCTGTTTTTT
TRBJ2-5 | 14 | - | TRBD2 | TRBV6-5 | CASSFSGDQETQYF | TGTGCCAGCAGCTTTAGCGGGGACCAAGAGACCCAGTACTTC
TRBJ2-7 | 15 | - | - | TRBV7-8 | CASSLDGTPSYEQYF | TGTGCCAGCAGCTTAGACGGGACACCCTCCTACGAGCAGTACTTC
TRBJ2-1 | 15 | - | - | TRBV27 | CASSDRWAPYNEQFF | TGTGCCAGCAGTGACAGGTGGGCCCCCTACAATGAGCAGTTCTTC
TRBJ2-1 | 20 | - | TRBD2 | TRBV4-1 | CASSQDRGLAGRSSYNEQFF | TGCGCCAGCAGCCAAGATAGGGGACTAGCGGGACGGAGCTCCTACAATGAGCAGTTCTTC
TRBJ2-1 | 13 | - | - | TRBV27 | CASSSPGVNEQFF | TGTGCCAGCAGTTCCCCGGGAGTCAATGAGCAGTTCTTC
TRBJ2-1 | 13 | - | - | TRBV29-1 | CSVSSLALHEQFF | TGCAGCGTTAGCTCACTAGCTCTACACGAGCAGTTCTTC
TRBJ2-1 | 16 | - | - | TRBV7-6 | CASSLLEAASYNEQFF | TGTGCCAGCAGCCTATTAGAGGCGGCCTCCTACAATGAGCAGTTCTTC
TRBJ2-1 | 15 | - | TRBD2 | TRBV29-1 | CSVGGLAGDYNEQFF | TGCAGCGTGGGGGGACTAGCGGGAGACTACAATGAGCAGTTCTTC